The next 13 T cell receptor beta chains were all read from a single sample in a study of human T cells and chemical hapten exposure. Each CDR3 protein gets one entry after TCRdb re-called the 5' RACE reads with MiXCR. The repertoire holds approximately 140,000 distinct CDR3 sequences, about 4% seen once, with over 1.3% in the top ten. Unfractionated whole blood served as the source for total RNA extraction. These TCRs come from a female donor in good health.

This clonotype was counted ten times or more. As DNA, the CDR3 is TGTGCCAGCAGCTTAATAGGCGGATACACAGATACGCAGTATTTT. It translates to CASSLIGGYTDTQYF. The V gene is TRBV7-2, the J gene TRBJ2-3; no definite D call. V gave up 2 bases and J gave up 2 bases, with 11 bases separating them. The CDR3 covers 15 residues. From germline, CDR1 is SGHTA and CDR2 FQGNSA. Drawing the rest from reference TRBV7-2 and TRBJ2-3, the complete variable domain is GAGVSQSPSNKVTEKGKDVELRCDPISGHTALYWYRQSLGQGLEFLIYFQGNSAPDKSGLPSDRFSAERTGGSVSTLTIQRTQQEDSAVYLCASSLIGGYTDTQYFGPGTRLTVL.

Note on this clonotype: One base away lies a much larger clone, so this may be a sequencing read error. This chain joins TRBV7-8 and TRBJ2-6, with 12 bases that match TRBD1. This CDR3 contains 17 residues. The germline V gene encodes CDR1 SGHVS and CDR2 FQNEAQ. J gave up 4 bases and V 5 bases, and 6 bases lay outside the gene matches. As DNA, the CDR3 is TGTGCCAGCAGCGGCCGGGACAGGGGGCGCGGGGCCAACGTCCTGACTTTC. Residues: CASSGRDRGRGANVLTF.

This clonotype was picked up many times. The rearrangement uses TRBV6-1 and TRBJ1-5; D unresolved. Germline V lookup: CDR1 MNHNS, CDR2 SASEGT. The CDR3 is made up of 13 amino acids. Trimming cost V 4 bases and J 7 bases, with 11 bases left between them. CDR3 sequence reads: CASSVGLRQPQHF. CDR3 coding DNA: TGTGCCAGCAGTGTAGGTCTGAGGCAGCCCCAGCATTTT.

Many counts were recorded for this clonotype. The chain couples TRBV10-3 to TRBJ1-5; 10 bases match TRBD1. CDR3 size: 16 residues. Germline lookup yields CDR1 ENHRY and CDR2 SYGVKD. After removal of 0 bases from V and 1 base from J, the junction contained 0 bases not matched to a gene. The CDR3 coding sequence is TGTGCCATCAGTGAGTCGGGACAGGGGAGCAATCAGCCCCAGCATTTT. It is translated as CAISESGQGSNQPQHF.

This clonotype was detected many times. The V gene is TRBV7-8, the J gene TRBJ2-3, with D hard to call. V lost 1 base to trimming and J lost 3 bases, with 14 bases between them. CDR1 SGHVS and CDR2 FQNEAQ come from the germline V gene. This CDR3 region has 16 residues. CDR3 in DNA: TGTGCCAGCAGCTTAGAGGCCCGTCATAGTACAGATACGCAGTATTTT. It encodes CASSLEARHSTDTQYF.

The chain combines TRBV12-3 or TRBV12-4 with TRBJ1-6; D ambiguous. CDR3 length: 15 residues. Deletions cut 1 base from V and 5 bases from J, with 9 bases between. CDR3 residues: CASSLVAANNSPLHF. The CDR3 DNA is TGTGCCAGCAGTTTAGTGGCGGCGAATAATTCACCCCTCCACTTT.

This clonotype has at least ten counts. The chain has TRBV24-1 and TRBJ1-5; 7 nucleotides align to TRBD1. The germline CDR1 and CDR2 sequences are KGHDR and SFDVKD. This CDR3 comprises 13 residues. The ends lost 12 bases at V and 4 bases at J; junction bases unmatched: 8. Here the CDR3 DNA reads TGTGCCGTCAAAGGACAGGATAATCAGCCCCAGCATTTT. Residues: CAVKGQDNQPQHF.

This clonotype was seen repeatedly, ten times or more. The genes are TRBV6-2 or TRBV6-3 and TRBJ1-5; D is unclear. The CDR3 length is 14 residues. The V end was cut by 2 bases, the J end by 7 bases, with 12 bases between. Germline assignment: CDR1 MNHEY and CDR2 SVGEGT. The DNA of the CDR3 is TGTGCCAGCAGTTACCTGCAGACGGGGCAGCCCCAGCATTTT. Amino acid sequence: CASSYLQTGQPQHF.

Many counts were recorded for this clonotype. The chain's CDR3 is CSASRENGEQFF. The CDR3 bases are TGCAGTGCTAGCCGTGAGAACGGTGAGCAGTTCTTC. V gene TRBV20-1 combines with J gene TRBJ2-1; D not certain. V gave up 3 bases and J gave up 9 bases, with 12 bases separating them. Germline V gives CDR1 DFQATT, CDR2 SNEGSKA (reference sequence). CDR3 size: 12 residues.

This clonotype has only a few counts. The V call is TRBV19, the J call TRBJ2-6, with 8 bases that match TRBD1. Germline CDR1 reads LNHDA; CDR2 reads SQIVND (reference sequence). V was pared by 1 base and J by 4 bases, with 9 bases of the junction left unmatched. The CDR3 sequence is 18 residues long. The CDR3 region is CASSIGRTGSRGANVLTF. CDR3 DNA sequence: TGTGCCAGTAGTATAGGACGGACAGGGTCAAGGGGGGCCAACGTCCTGACTTTC. The whole variable domain, filled in from reference TRBV19 and TRBJ2-6, reads DGGITQSPKYLFRKEGQNVTLSCEQNLNHDAMYWYRQDPGQGLRLIYYSQIVNDFQKGDIAEGYSVSREKKESFPLTVTSAQKNPTAFYLCASSIGRTGSRGANVLTFGAGSRLTVL.

Many counts were recorded for this clonotype. J is TRBJ1-1 and V is TRBV20-1; D is unclear. Germline CDR1 DFQATT, CDR2 SNEGSKA (reference sequence). CDR3 length: 14 amino acids. V lost 0 bases to trimming and J lost 2 bases, with 10 bases between them. CDR3 in DNA: TGCAGTGCTAGAGATCATGGAGAAAACACTGAAGCTTTCTTT. Its protein is CSARDHGENTEAFF.

With regard to this clonotype: A much bigger clone sits one base away, suggesting this may be a read error. In this CDR3 the conserved last residue, phenylalanine or tryptophan, is missing, so a read error is likely. The rearrangement uses TRBV3-1 and TRBJ1-2; 7 bases align to TRBD1. The CDR3 is 13 amino acids. The V segment lost 6 bases and the J segment 6 bases; nucleotides outside the gene matches: 7. Germline V gene data show CDR1 as LGHDT and CDR2 as YNNKEL (reference sequence). The CDR3 loop is CASSRGQDHGYTL. CDR3 DNA sequence: TGTGCCAGCAGTCGCGGACAGGATCATGGCTACACCTTA.

Ten or more counts support this clonotype. The chain recombines TRBV6-2 or TRBV6-3 with TRBJ2-3, with 7 bases fitting TRBD1. CDR3 length: 15 amino acids. Unmatched junction bases numbered 9, after V lost 2 bases and J lost 7 bases. Germline assignment: CDR1 MNHEY and CDR2 SVGEGT. CDR3 amino acids: CASSYPSGQPNTQYF. In DNA, the CDR3 is TGTGCCAGCAGTTACCCTTCGGGACAGCCTAATACGCAGTATTTT.